The rows below give T cell receptor beta chains drawn from one sample of a study of T cell changes during pregnancy in multiple sclerosis. Method: immunoSEQ multiplex PCR; TCRdb's copy keeps in-frame clones and lacks some. The profile covers over 30,000 clones, with roughly 89% appearing a single time and roughly 3.5% taken by the ten largest. The input for sequencing was CD8+ T cells from peripheral blood mononuclear cells, taken in the third trimester of pregnancy. These receptors were taken from a female donor with multiple sclerosis, enrolled in a pregnancy study. CDR3s include the opening cysteine and the closing phenylalanine or tryptophan. D genes are given only for firm matches. Clone size, where shown, is once, few, many, or a class for clones that have expanded.

19	.	TRBV4-1	.	TRBJ1-4	TGCGCCAGCAGCCAAGGAGTTCCAATCGGGGAGCCAACTAATGAAAAACTGTTTTTT	CASSQGVPIGEPTNEKLFF
17	.	TRBV5-5	.	TRBJ2-6	TGTGCCAGCAGCTTGGAGGGGTCCCACTCTGGGGCCAACGTCCTGACTTTC	CASSLEGSHSGANVLTF
15	.	TRBV7-2	TRBD2	TRBJ2-2	TGTGCCAGCAGCGTGGGACTAGCGGTGACCGGGGAGCTGTTTTTT	CASSVGLAVTGELFF
13	.	TRBV27	TRBD1	TRBJ2-7	TGTGCCAGCATTGGACAGGGGACCTACGAGCAGTACTTC	CASIGQGTYEQYF
17	once	TRBV6-1	.	TRBJ2-1	TGTGCCAGCAGTGGGGCTGGGGGGAAAGGGGATCAATACGAGCAGTTCTTC	CASSGAGGKGDQYEQFF
17	.	TRBV14	.	TRBJ2-3	TGTGCCAGCAGCCAAGAGAGCAGGGCTACCCTCACAGATACGCAGTATTTT	CASSQESRATLTDTQYF
16	.	TRBV9	TRBD2	TRBJ2-3	TGTGCCAGCAGCCTCGGACTAGCGGGGACCACAGATACGCAGTATTTT	CASSLGLAGTTDTQYF
15	.	TRBV7-2	.	TRBJ2-7	TGTGCCAGCAGCTTAGATAGCCGAAAACCCTACGAGCAGTACTTC	CASSLDSRKPYEQYF
17	.	TRBV29-1	TRBD1	TRBJ1-2	TGCAGCGTCGATCCGCGGGACAGGGGGCCCACCGTCTATGGCTACACCTTC	CSVDPRDRGPTVYGYTF
15	few	TRBV27	.	TRBJ2-2	TGTGCCAGCAGTTTGTCGCAGGGTGGGACCGGGGAGCTGTTTTTT	CASSLSQGGTGELFF
17	.	TRBV4-1	TRBD1	TRBJ1-5	TGCGCCAGCAGCCCAGGGACAGGGGGCCCCTACAATCAGCCCCAGCATTTT	CASSPGTGGPYNQPQHF
15	.	TRBV6-4	TRBD2	TRBJ2-5	TGTGCCAGCAGTGAACTAGCGGGGGACAAAGAGACCCAGTACTTC	CASSELAGDKETQYF
14	.	TRBV7-3	.	TRBJ1-1	TGTGCCAGCAGCTTAACTCGGGGTATGACTGAAGCTTTCTTT	CASSLTRGMTEAFF
19	.	TRBV18	.	TRBJ2-7	TGTGCCAGCCAACTTTCCCCTGGCCGGACAGGAGGGTTTTTTTACGAGCAGTACTTC	CASQLSPGRTGGFFYEQYF
12	few	TRBV2	.	TRBJ1-1	TGTGCCAGCATGTGGGAGGTGACTGAAGCTTTCTTT	CASMWEVTEAFF
17	.	TRBV15	TRBD2	TRBJ2-1	TGTGCCACCGGCAGGGGACTAGCGGGGGGGGGTGAAAGGGAGCAGTTCTTC	CATGRGLAGGGEREQFF
15	.	TRBV19	TRBD1	TRBJ1-5	TGTGCCAGTAGACCTTGGGACAGGGGTGATCAGCCCCAGCATTTT	CASRPWDRGDQPQHF
13	.	TRBV27	.	TRBJ1-1	TGTGCCAGCAGTCAAACAGGGAACACTGAAGCTTTCTTT	CASSQTGNTEAFF
14	.	TRBV5-4	TRBD1	TRBJ1-2	TGTGCCAGCAGCTCGGACAGGGGCGGATATGGCTACACCTTC	CASSSDRGGYGYTF
13	.	TRBV4-2	.	TRBJ2-7	TGTGCCAGCAGCCCGGGGTTACTTACGGAGCAGTACTTC	CASSPGLLTEQYF
15	.	TRBV6-5	.	TRBJ2-7	TGTGCCAGCAGTGCCGGGGGGACAGGCTCCTACGAGCAGTACTTC	CASSAGGTGSYEQYF